This entry features one TCR beta chain sequence. Its target is not known. Between about 2014 and 2018, patients underwent resection in Japan or China. H&E slides confirmed each diagnosis, reviewed by two pathologists independently. The sample comes from a study of immune evolution from preneoplasia to lung adenocarcinoma. Method: immunoSEQ multiplex PCR; TCRdb's copy keeps in-frame clones and lacks some. Seen here are 5,500 to 7,000 clones, 70% to 80% observed once, and the top ten hold roughly a fifth. The ends were cut back, 7 bases at V and 9 bases at J, with 21 bases in the middle. Germline V gene sequence: CDR1 LGHNA, CDR2 YNFKEQ. The CDR3 runs to 14 residues. Regarding the study as a whole: Top clone frequencies peaked in normal lung, apparently declining through invasive adenocarcinoma.

The chain employs TRBV4-2 and TRBJ1-1; D gene uncertain. The TCR sequence derives from a person aged 55 to 79 with lung adenocarcinoma. The specimen sequenced was FFPE adjacent normal lung tissue. For the CDR3, the DNA is TGTGCCAGCACCCCGACGGCCCGTTCTCACAAAGCTTTCTTT. Protein: CASTPTARSHKAFF.